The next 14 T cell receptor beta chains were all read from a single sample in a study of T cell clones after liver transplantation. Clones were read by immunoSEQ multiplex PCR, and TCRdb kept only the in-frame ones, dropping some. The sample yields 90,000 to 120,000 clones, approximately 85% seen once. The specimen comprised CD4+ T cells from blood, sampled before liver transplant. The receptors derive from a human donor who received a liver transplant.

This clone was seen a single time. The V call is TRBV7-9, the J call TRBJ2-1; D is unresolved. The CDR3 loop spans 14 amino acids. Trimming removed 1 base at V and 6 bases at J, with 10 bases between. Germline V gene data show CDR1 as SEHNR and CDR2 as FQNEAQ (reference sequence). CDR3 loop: CASSLGLGGNEQFF. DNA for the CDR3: TGTGCCAGCAGCTTAGGCCTGGGTGGCAATGAGCAGTTCTTC.

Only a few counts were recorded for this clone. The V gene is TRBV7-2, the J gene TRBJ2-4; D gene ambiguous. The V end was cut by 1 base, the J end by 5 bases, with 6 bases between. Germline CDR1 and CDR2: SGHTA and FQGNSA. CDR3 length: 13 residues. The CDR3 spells CASSLVMENIQYF. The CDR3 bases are TGTGCCAGCAGCTTAGTGATGGAAAACATTCAGTACTTC.

CDR3 residues: CASSHSGGAVMGETQYF. The CDR3 nucleotides are TGTGCCAGCAGTCATAGCGGGGGGGCTGTGATGGGAGAGACCCAGTACTTC. The rearrangement links TRBV2 to TRBJ2-5; 11 bases are a match to TRBD2. This CDR3 has 17 amino acids. V was clipped by 5 bases and J by 4 bases; unmatched bases: 12. From germline, CDR1 is SNHLY and CDR2 FYNNEI.

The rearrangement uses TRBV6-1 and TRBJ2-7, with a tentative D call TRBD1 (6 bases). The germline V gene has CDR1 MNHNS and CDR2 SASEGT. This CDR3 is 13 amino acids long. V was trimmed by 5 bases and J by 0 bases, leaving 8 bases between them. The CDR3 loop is CASSRTASYEQYF. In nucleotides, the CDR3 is TGTGCCAGCAGTAGGACAGCCTCCTACGAGCAGTACTTC.

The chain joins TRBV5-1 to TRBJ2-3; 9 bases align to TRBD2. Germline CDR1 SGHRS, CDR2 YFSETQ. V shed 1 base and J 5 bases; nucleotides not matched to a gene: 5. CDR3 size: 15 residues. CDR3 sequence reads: CASSLLSGRLDTQYF. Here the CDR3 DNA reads TGCGCCAGCAGCTTGCTTAGCGGGAGATTAGATACGCAGTATTTT.

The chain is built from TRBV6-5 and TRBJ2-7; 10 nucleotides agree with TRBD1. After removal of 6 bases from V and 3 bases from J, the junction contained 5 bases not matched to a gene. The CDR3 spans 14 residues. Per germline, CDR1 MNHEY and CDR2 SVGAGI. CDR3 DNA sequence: TGTGCCAGCAGCATCCGGGACAGGGGCTACGAGCAGTACTTC. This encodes CASSIRDRGYEQYF.

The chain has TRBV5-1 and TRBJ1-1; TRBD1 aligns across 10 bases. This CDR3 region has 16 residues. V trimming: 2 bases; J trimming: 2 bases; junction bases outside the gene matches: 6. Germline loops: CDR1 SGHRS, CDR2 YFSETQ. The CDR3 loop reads CASSLTGTGENTEAFF. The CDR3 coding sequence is TGCGCCAGCAGCTTAACCGGGACAGGGGAAAACACTGAAGCTTTCTTT.

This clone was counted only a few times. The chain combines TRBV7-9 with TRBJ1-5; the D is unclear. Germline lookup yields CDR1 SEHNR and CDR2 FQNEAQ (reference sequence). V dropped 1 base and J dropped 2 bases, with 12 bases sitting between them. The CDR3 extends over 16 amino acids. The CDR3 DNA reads TGTGCCAGCAGCTTAGTGGACGTCTCGGGCAATCAGCCCCAGCATTTT. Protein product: CASSLVDVSGNQPQHF.

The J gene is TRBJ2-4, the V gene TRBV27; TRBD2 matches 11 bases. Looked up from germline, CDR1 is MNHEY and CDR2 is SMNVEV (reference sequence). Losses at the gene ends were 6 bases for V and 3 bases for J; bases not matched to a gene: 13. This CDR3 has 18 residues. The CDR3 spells CASSPLTSGGGGKNIQYF. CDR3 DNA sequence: TGTGCCAGCAGCCCTCTCACTAGCGGGGGAGGTGGCAAAAACATTCAGTACTTC.

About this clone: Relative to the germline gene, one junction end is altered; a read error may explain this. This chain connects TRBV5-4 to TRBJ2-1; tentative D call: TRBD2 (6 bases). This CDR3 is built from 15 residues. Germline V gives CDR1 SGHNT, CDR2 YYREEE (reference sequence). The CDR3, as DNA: TGTGCCAGCAGCTCGGAGGGAGGCGGGTACAATGGGCAGTTCTTC. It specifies CASSSEGGGYNGQFF.

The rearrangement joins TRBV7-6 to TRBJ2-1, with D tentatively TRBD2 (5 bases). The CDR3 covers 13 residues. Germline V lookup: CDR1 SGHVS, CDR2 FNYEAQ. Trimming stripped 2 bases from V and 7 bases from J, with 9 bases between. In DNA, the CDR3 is TGTGCCAGCAGCTTAAGGTCGGGAAATGAGCAGTTCTTC. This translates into CASSLRSGNEQFF.

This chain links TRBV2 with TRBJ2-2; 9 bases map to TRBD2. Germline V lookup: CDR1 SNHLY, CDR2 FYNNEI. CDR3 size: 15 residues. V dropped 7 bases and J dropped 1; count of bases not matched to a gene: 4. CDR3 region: CASTTLAGNTGELFF. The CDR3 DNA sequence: TGTGCCAGCACCACACTAGCGGGGAACACCGGGGAGCTGTTTTTT.

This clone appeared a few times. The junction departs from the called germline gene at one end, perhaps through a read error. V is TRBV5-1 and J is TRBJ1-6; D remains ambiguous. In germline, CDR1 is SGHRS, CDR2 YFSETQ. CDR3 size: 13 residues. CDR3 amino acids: CASHLSDNSPLHF. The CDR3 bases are TGCGCCAGCCATCTCTCCGATAATTCACCCCTCCACTTT. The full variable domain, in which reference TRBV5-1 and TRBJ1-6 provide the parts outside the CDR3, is KAGVTQTPRYLIKTRGQQVTLSCSPISGHRSVSWYQQTPGQGLQFLFEYFSETQRNKGNFPGRFSGRQFSNSRSEMNVSTLELGDSALYLCASHLSDNSPLHFGNGTRLTVT.

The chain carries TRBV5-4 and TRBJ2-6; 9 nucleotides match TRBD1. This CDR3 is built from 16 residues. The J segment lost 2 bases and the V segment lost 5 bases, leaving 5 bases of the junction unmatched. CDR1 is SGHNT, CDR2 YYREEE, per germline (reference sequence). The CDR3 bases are TGTGCCAGCAGTCTACAGGGGGCTGCTGGGGCCAACGTCCTGACTTTC. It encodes CASSLQGAAGANVLTF.